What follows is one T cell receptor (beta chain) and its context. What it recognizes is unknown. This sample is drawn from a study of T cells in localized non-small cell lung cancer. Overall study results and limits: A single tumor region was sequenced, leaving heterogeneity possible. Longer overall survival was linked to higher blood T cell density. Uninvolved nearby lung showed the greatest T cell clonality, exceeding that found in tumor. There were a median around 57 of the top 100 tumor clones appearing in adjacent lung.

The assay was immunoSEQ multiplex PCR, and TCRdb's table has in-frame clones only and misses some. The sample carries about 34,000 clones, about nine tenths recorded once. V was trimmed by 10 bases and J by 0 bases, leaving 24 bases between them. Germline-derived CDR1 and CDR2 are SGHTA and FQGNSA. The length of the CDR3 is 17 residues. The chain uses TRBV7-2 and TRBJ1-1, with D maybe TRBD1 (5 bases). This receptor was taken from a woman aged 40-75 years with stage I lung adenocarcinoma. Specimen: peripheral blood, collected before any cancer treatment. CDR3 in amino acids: CATSASQGRNMNTEAFF. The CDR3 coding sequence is TGTGCCACCTCAGCTTCTCAGGGCAGAAATATGAACACTGAAGCTTTCTTT.